This T cell receptor beta chain was documented in a study of molecular identifiers for immune sequencing clone quantification. The CDR3 contains 16 residues. The germline V gene encodes CDR1 SGHVS and CDR2 FNYEAQ. J was trimmed by 0 bases and V by 1 base; bases with no gene match: 3. A single record per CDR3 protein comes from TCRdb applying MiXCR to the PCR reads. The sample consists of about 500,000 distinct CDR3 sequences, roughly 26% of them appearing once. This TCR came from a human donor in good health. Some libraries in this study had Jurkat cell RNA spiked in. What was sequenced was naive CD8+ T cells from blood, with Jurkat cell RNA spiked in. This sample's subset: FACS-sorted CD8+CD4-CCR7+CD45RA+ naive T cells. The rearrangement uses TRBV7-6 and TRBJ1-5; 7 bases align to TRBD1. As DNA, the CDR3 is TGTGCCAGCAGCTTAGGACAGGGAGGTAGCAATCAGCCCCAGCATTTT. This codes for CASSLGQGGSNQPQHF.